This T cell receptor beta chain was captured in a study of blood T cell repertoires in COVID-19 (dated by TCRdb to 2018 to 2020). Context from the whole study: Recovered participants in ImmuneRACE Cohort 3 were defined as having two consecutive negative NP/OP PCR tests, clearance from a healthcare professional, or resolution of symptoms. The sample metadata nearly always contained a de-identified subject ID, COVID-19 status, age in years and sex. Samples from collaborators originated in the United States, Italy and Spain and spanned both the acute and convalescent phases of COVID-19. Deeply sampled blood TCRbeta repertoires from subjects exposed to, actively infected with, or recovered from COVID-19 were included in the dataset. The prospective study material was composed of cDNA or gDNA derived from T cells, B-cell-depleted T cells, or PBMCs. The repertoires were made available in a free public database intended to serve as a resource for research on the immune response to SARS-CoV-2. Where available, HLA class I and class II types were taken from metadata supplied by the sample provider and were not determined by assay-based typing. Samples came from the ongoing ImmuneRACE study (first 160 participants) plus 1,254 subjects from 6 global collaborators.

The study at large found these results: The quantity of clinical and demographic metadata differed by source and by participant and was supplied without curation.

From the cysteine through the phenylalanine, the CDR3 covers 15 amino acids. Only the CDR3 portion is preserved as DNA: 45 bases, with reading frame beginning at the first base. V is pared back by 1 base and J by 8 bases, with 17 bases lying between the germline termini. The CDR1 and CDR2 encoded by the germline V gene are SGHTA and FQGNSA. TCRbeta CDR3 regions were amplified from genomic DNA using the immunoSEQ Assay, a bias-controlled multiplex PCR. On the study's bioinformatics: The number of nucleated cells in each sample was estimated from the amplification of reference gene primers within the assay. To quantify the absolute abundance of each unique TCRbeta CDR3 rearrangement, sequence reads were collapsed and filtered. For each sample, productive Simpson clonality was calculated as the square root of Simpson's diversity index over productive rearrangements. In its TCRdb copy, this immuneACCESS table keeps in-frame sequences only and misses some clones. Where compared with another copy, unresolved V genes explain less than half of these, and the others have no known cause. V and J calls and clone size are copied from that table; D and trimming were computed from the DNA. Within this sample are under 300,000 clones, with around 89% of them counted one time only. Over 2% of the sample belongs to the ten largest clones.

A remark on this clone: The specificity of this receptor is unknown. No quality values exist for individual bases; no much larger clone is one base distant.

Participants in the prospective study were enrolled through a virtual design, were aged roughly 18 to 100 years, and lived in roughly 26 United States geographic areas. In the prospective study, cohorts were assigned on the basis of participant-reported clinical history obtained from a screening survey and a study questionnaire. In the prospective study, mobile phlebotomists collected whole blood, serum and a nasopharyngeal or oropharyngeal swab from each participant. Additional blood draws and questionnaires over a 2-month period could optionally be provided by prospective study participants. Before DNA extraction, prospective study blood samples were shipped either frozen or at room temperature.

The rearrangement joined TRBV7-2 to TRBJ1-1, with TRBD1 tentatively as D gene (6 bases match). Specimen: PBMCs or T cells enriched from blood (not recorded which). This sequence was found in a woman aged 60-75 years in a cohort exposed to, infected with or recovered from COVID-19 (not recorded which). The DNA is TGTGCCAGCAGCTTAGTCTCAGGGGTACTTACCGAAGCTTTCTTT. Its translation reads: CASSLVSGVLTEAFF.